This entry describes one T cell receptor beta chain. The record originates from a study of response to subunit inactivated influenza vaccine. In germline, CDR1 is MNHEY, CDR2 SMNVEV (reference sequence). The CDR3 length is 14 residues. Trimming removed 7 bases from V and 0 bases from J, with 7 bases in between. Each CDR3 protein gets one entry after TCRdb re-called the RT-PCR reads with MiXCR. The sample holds about 520,000 distinct CDR3 sequences, around 25% seen once. The receptor was isolated from a man aged 50 to 59 who received an inactivated influenza vaccine. The rearrangement joins TRBV27 to TRBJ2-6, with D possibly being TRBD2 (5 bases). The material was CD4+ T cells sorted from PBMCs, obtained 5 to 6 days after vaccination. The CDR3 loop reads CASKEASGANVLTF. CDR3 bases: TGTGCCAGCAAGGAGGCCTCTGGGGCCAACGTCCTGACTTTC.